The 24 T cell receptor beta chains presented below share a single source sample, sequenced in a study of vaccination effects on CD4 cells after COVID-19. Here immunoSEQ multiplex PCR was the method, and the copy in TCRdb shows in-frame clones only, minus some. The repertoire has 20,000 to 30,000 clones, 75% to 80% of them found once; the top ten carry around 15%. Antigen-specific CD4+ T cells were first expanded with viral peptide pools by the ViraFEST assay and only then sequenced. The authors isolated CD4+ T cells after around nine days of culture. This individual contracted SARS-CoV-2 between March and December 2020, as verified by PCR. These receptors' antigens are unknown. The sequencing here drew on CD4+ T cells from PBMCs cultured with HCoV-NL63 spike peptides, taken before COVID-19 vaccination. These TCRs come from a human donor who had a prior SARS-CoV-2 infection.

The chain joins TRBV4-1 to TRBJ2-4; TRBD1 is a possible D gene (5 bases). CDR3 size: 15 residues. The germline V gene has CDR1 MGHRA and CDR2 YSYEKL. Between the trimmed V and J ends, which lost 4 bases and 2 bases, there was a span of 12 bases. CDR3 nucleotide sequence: TGCGCCAGCAGCCCAGGGCTATATCCCAAAAACATTCAGTACTTC. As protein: CASSPGLYPKNIQYF.

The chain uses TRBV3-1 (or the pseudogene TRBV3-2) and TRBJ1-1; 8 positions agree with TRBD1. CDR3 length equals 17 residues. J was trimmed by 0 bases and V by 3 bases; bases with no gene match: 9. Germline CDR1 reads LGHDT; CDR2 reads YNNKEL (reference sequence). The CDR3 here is CASSHNRNRGMNTEAFF. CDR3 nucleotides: TGTGCCAGCAGCCACAACCGTAACAGGGGGATGAACACTGAAGCTTTCTTT.

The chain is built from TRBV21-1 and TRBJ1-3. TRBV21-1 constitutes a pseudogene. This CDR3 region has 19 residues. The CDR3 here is CASSSRGGETPDSGNTIYF. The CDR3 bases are TGTGCCAGCAGCTCGAGAGGGGGGGAGACACCGGACTCTGGAAACACCATATATTTT.

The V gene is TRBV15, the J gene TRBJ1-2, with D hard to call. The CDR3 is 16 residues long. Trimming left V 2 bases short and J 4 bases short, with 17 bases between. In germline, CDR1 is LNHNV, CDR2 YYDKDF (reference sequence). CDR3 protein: CATSRTSDPPRYGYTF. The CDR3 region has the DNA TGTGCCACCAGCAGAACCTCAGATCCGCCGCGCTATGGCTACACCTTC.

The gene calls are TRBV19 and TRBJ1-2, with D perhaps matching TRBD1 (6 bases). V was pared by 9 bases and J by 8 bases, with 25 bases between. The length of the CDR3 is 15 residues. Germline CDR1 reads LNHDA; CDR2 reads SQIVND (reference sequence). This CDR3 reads CASFGPGDNILGYTF. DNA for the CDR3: TGTGCCAGCTTCGGACCAGGGGACAATATACTAGGCTACACCTTC.

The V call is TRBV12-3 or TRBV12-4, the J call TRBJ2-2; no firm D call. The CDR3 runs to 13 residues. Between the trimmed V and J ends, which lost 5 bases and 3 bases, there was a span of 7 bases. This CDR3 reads CASSPRDTGELFF. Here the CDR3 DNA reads TGTGCCAGCAGTCCCCGGGACACCGGGGAGCTGTTTTTT.

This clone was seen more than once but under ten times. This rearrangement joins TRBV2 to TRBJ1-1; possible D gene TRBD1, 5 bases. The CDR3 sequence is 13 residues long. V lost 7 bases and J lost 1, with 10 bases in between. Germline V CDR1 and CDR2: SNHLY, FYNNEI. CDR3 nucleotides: TGTGCCAGCACCCGGGGGGGGAACACTGAAGCTTTCTTT. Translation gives CASTRGGNTEAFF.

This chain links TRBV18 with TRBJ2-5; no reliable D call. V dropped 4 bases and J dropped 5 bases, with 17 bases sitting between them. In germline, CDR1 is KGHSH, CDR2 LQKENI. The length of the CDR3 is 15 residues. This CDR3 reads CASSLAWHPGETQYF. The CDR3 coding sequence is TGTGCCAGCTCACTGGCTTGGCACCCCGGGGAGACCCAGTACTTC. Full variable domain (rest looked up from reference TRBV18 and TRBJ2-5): NAGVMQNPRHLVRRRGQEARLRCSPMKGHSHVYWYRQLPEEGLKFMVYLQKENIIDESGMPKERFSAEFPKEGPSILRIQQVVRGDSAAYFCASSLAWHPGETQYFGPGTRLLVL.

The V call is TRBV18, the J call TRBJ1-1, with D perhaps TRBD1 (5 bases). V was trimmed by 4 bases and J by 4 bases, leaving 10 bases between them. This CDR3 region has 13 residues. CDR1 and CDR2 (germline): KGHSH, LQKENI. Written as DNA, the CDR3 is TGTGCCAGCTCACAAACCGGGGGCACTGAAGCTTTCTTT. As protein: CASSQTGGTEAFF.

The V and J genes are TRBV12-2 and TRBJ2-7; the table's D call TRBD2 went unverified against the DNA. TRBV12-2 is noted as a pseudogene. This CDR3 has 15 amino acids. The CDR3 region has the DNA TGTGCAAGTCGCCTTCCCGAAAGCGGACCCTACGAGCAGTACTTC. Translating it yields CASRLPESGPYEQYF.

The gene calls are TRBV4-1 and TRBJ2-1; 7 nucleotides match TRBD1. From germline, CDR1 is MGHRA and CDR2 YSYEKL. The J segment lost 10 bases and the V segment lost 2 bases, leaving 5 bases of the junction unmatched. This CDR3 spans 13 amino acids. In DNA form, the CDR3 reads TGCGCCAGCAGCCAATTTACAGGGGTAGAGCAGTTCTTC. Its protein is CASSQFTGVEQFF.

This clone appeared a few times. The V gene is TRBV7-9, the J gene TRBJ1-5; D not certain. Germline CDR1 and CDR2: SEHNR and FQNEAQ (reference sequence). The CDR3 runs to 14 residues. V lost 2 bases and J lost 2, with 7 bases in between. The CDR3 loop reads CASSLKGGNQPQHF. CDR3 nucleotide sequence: TGTGCCAGCAGCTTAAAGGGCGGCAATCAGCCCCAGCATTTT.

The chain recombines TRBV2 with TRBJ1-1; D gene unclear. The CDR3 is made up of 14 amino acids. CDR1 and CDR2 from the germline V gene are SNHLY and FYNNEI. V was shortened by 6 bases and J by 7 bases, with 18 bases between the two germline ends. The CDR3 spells CASSDQAARLEAFF. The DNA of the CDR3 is TGTGCCAGCAGCGATCAAGCCGCGCGTCTTGAAGCTTTCTTT. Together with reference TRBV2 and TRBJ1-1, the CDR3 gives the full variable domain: EPEVTQTPSHQVTQMGQEVILRCVPISNHLYFYWYRQILGQKVEFLVSFYNNEISEKSEIFDDQFSVERPDGSNFTLKIRSTKLEDSAMYFCASSDQAARLEAFFGQGTRLTVV.

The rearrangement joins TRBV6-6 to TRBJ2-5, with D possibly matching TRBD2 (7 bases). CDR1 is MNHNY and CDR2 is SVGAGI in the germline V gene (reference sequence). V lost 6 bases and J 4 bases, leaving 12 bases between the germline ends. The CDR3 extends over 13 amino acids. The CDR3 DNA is TGTGCCAGCAGAAACGGGGGGCGAGAGACCCAGTACTTC. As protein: CASRNGGRETQYF.

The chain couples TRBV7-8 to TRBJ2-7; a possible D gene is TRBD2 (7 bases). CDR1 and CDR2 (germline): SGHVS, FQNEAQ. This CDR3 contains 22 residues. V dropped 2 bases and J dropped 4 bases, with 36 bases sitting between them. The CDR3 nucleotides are TGTGCCAGCAGCTTACTCGGACTCCCGGCAGGGGAGGGGACGTCGGACCCATACGAGCAGTACTTC. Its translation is CASSLLGLPAGEGTSDPYEQYF.

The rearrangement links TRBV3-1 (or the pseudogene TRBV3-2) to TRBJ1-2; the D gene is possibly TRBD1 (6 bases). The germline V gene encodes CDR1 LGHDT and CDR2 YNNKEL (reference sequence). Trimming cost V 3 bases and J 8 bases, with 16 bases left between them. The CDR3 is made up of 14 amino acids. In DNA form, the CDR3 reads TGTGCCAGCAGCCACCGGGTAGGGGGGAACGGCTACACCTTC. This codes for CASSHRVGGNGYTF.

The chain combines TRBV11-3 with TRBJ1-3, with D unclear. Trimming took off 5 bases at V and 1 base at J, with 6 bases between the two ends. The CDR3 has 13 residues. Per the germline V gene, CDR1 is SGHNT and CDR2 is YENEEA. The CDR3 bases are TGTGCCAGCAGCCCCTTGTCTGGAAACACCATATATTTT. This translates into CASSPLSGNTIYF. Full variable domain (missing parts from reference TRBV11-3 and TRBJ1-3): EAGVVQSPRYKIIEKKQPVAFWCNPISGHNTLYWYLQNLGQGPELLIRYENEEAVDDSQLPKDRFSAERLKGVDSTLKIQPAELGDSAVYLCASSPLSGNTIYFGEGSWLTVV.

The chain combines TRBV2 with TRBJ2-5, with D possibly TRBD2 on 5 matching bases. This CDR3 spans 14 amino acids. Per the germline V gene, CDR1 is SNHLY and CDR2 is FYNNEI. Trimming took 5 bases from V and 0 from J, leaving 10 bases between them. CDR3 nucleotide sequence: TGTGCCAGCAGTCGGACTGAGTACCAAGAGACCCAGTACTTC. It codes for CASSRTEYQETQYF.

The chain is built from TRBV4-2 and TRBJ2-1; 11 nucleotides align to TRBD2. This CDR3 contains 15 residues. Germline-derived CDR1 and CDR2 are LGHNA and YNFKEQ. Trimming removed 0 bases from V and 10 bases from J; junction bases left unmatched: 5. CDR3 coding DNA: TGTGCCAGCAGCCAAGACCCTAGCGGGAGGCGGGAGCAGTTCTTC. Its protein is CASSQDPSGRREQFF.

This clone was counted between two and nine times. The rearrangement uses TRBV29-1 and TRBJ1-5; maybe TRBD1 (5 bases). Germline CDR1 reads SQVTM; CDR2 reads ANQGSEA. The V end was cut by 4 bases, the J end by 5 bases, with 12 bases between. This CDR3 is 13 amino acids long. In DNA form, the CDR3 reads TGCAGCGTTGCCCGCGGGGCTGATCAGCCCCAGCATTTT. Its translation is CSVARGADQPQHF.

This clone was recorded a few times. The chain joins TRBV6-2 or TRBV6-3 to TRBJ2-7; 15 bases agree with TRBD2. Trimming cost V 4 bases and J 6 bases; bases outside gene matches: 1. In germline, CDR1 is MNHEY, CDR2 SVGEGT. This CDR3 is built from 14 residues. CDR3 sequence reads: CASSLGLAGGEQYF. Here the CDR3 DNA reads TGTGCCAGCAGTTTGGGACTAGCGGGGGGCGAGCAGTACTTC.

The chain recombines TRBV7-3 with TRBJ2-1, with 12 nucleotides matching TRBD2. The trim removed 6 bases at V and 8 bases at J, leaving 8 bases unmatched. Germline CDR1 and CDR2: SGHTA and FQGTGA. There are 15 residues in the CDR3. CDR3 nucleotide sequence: TGTGCCAGCAGGTCGACTAGCGGGGGATACCATGAGCAGTTCTTC. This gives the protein CASRSTSGGYHEQFF.

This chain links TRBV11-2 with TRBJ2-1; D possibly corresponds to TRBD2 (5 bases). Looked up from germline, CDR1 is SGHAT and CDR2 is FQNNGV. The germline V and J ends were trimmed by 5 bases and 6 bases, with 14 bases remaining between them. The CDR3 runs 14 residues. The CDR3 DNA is TGTGCCAGCAGCGCCATCCGGGGAGCCAATGAGCAGTTCTTC. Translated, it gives CASSAIRGANEQFF.

CDR3 protein: CASSGDRQYSNQPQHF. DNA for the CDR3: TGCGCCAGCAGCGGGGACAGGCAATATAGCAATCAGCCCCAGCATTTT. This chain links TRBV10-1 with TRBJ1-5; TRBD1 aligns across 8 bases. Germline CDR1 and CDR2: WNHNN and SYGVQD (reference sequence). This CDR3 has 16 amino acids. The V segment lost 6 bases and the J segment 0 bases; nucleotides outside the gene matches: 7.